The rows below give T cell receptor beta chains drawn from one sample of a study of vaccination and CD4 T cells after COVID-19. Antigen specificity for these receptors is unknown. TCRdb called the PCR reads again in MiXCR, with one record for every CDR3 protein. The sample records tens of thousands of distinct CDR3 sequences, 35% to 40% being singletons. This specimen consisted of CD4+ T cells from blood, cultured in vitro, obtained about 7 months after SARS-CoV-2 vaccination. The receptors were gathered from a human donor who had recovered from COVID-19. Both conserved end residues are part of each CDR3. The D gene is left open where the match is weak. A row's size may be missing; if present it is once, few, many or a size class.

NA	TRBV20-1	TRBJ1-1	few	CSAAGHWNTEAFF	TGCAGTGCCGCGGGACATTGGAACACTGAAGCTTTCTTT
NA	TRBV20-1	TRBJ1-5	NA	CSVRGGTADQPQHF	TGCAGTGTTAGGGGGGGGACCGCAGATCAGCCCCAGCATTTT
NA	TRBV7-3	TRBJ2-1	NA	CASSPGPRPYNEQFF	TGTGCCAGCAGCCCGGGGCCTCGTCCCTACAATGAGCAGTTCTTC
TRBD1	TRBV6-4	TRBJ1-2	NA	CASSLTGQANYGYTF	TGTGCCAGCAGTTTAACCGGACAGGCTAACTATGGCTACACCTTC
NA	TRBV7-3	TRBJ2-3	NA	CASSLSRASDTQYF	TGTGCCAGCAGCTTATCGCGGGCCTCAGATACGCAGTATTTT
NA	TRBV27	TRBJ1-5	NA	CASSLWGNQPQHF	TGTGCCAGCAGTTTATGGGGCAATCAGCCCCAGCATTTT
NA	TRBV5-1	TRBJ2-5	NA	CASSSTPQETQYF	TGCGCCAGTAGCTCTACCCCTCAAGAGACCCAGTACTTC
NA	TRBV6-1	TRBJ2-7	NA	CASSAGTGTFYEQYF	TGTGCCAGCAGTGCTGGTACAGGGACTTTCTACGAGCAGTACTTC
NA	TRBV7-8	TRBJ1-5	NA	CASSLQAADQPQHF	TGTGCCAGCAGCTTGCAGGCGGCGGATCAGCCCCAGCATTTT
NA	TRBV20-1	TRBJ2-1	NA	CSASLRYNEQFF	TGCAGTGCTAGTTTGCGCTACAATGAGCAGTTCTTC
TRBD1	TRBV28	TRBJ2-7	few	CASSPSGTEKYEQYF	TGTGCCAGCAGTCCCTCCGGGACAGAGAAGTACGAGCAGTACTTC
TRBD2	TRBV7-8	TRBJ2-1	NA	CASSLVGSGGANEQFF	TGTGCCAGCAGCTTAGTGGGTAGCGGGGGGGCAAATGAGCAGTTCTTC
NA	TRBV19	TRBJ2-1	NA	CASSIVVYNEQFF	TGTGCCAGTAGTATTGTAGTCTACAATGAGCAGTTCTTC
NA	TRBV20-1	TRBJ1-2	NA	CSAQGVDDYGYTF	TGCAGTGCTCAGGGTGTGGATGACTATGGCTACACCTTC
TRBD2	TRBV7-6	TRBJ2-7	few	CASSTRTGTSSRAYEQYF	TGTGCCAGCAGCACCCGGACCGGGACTAGTTCAAGGGCCTACGAGCAGTACTTC
NA	TRBV6-2/TRBV6-3	TRBJ1-5	NA	CASSYLLRIYSNQPQHF	TGTGCCAGCAGTTACCTACTCAGGATTTATAGCAATCAGCCCCAGCATTTT
NA	TRBV6-5	TRBJ1-5	few	CASSYDPGSNQPQHF	TGTGCCAGCAGTTACGACCCGGGGAGCAATCAGCCCCAGCATTTT
NA	TRBV10-3	TRBJ1-6	few	CAISESPGKRDSPLHF	TGTGCCATCAGTGAGTCACCAGGGAAGAGGGATTCACCCCTCCACTTT
NA	TRBV6-1	TRBJ2-7	NA	CASSGTLVTYEQYF	TGTGCCAGCAGCGGAACCCTAGTTACCTACGAGCAGTACTTC
TRBD1	TRBV20-1	TRBJ1-2	few	CSAPLRGRGGYTF	TGCAGTGCACCCCTCAGGGGGCGGGGTGGCTACACCTTC
NA	TRBV5-1	TRBJ1-6	NA	CASSWGKAGSPLHF	TGCGCCAGCAGCTGGGGCAAGGCGGGGTCACCCCTCCACTTT
NA	TRBV20-1	TRBJ1-2	few	CSAPRRPNYGYTF	TGCAGTGCACCTCGACGGCCTAACTATGGCTACACCTTC
NA	TRBV7-8	TRBJ2-7	NA	CASSLGIWLASPYEQYF	TGTGCCAGCAGCTTAGGAATTTGGCTAGCTTCACCTTACGAGCAGTACTTC
TRBD1	TRBV6-1	TRBJ1-1	NA	CASTRGRLNTEAFF	TGTGCCAGCACTAGGGGGCGCTTGAACACTGAAGCTTTCTTT
NA	TRBV2	TRBJ2-3	NA	CASSESTWADTQYF	TGTGCCAGCAGTGAAAGTACGTGGGCGGATACGCAGTATTTT
TRBD2	TRBV20-1	TRBJ2-3	NA	CSAGGGSTDTQYF	TGCAGTGCTGGGGGGGGGTCAACAGATACGCAGTATTTT
NA	TRBV24-1	TRBJ1-5	few	CATGGEGGNQPQHF	TGTGCCACCGGGGGGGAGGGGGGCAATCAGCCCCAGCATTTT
NA	TRBV6-1	TRBJ1-6	few	CASRTQGRDNSPLHF	TGTGCCAGCAGGACACAGGGTCGGGATAATTCACCCCTCCACTTT
TRBD2	TRBV7-2	TRBJ2-1	NA	CASSLGILGLAGDEQFF	TGTGCCAGCAGCTTGGGTATTTTGGGACTAGCGGGAGATGAGCAGTTCTTC
NA	TRBV20-1	TRBJ1-1	medium-sized	CSARDPRKQGTEAFF	TGCAGTGCTAGAGATCCCCGTAAACAGGGCACTGAAGCTTTCTTT
TRBD2	TRBV19	TRBJ2-3	medium-sized	CASSIGTSPDTQYF	TGTGCCAGTAGTATAGGGACTAGCCCAGATACGCAGTATTTT
NA	TRBV4-2	TRBJ2-3	NA	CASSQDRVSTDTQYF	TGTGCCAGCAGCCAAGATCGTGTCAGCACAGATACGCAGTATTTT
TRBD1	TRBV20-1	TRBJ1-5	few	CSARGDREQHF	TGCAGTGCTAGAGGAGACAGGGAGCAGCATTTT
TRBD1	TRBV29-1	TRBJ1-5	NA	CSVANPGQGGNQPQHF	TGCAGCGTCGCGAACCCGGGACAGGGTGGGAATCAGCCCCAGCATTTT
NA	TRBV7-9	TRBJ1-1	NA	CASSLFGGDTEAFF	TGTGCCAGCAGCCTTTTCGGGGGCGACACTGAAGCTTTCTTT
NA	TRBV21-1	TRBJ2-1	NA	CASSISEQFF	TGTGCCAGCAGCATCTCTGAGCAGTTCTTC
NA	TRBV7-6	TRBJ2-2	few	CASSFRVGGVGETGELFF	TGTGCCAGCAGCTTTCGTGTCGGGGGAGTGGGGGAGACCGGGGAGCTGTTTTTT
NA	TRBV20-1	TRBJ2-1	NA	CSAPTPDWVNNEQFF	TGCAGTGCTCCTACCCCTGACTGGGTCAACAATGAGCAGTTCTTC
NA	TRBV7-9	TRBJ1-6	NA	CASSSAGLSPLHF	TGTGCCAGCAGCTCAGCGGGACTTTCACCCCTCCACTTT
NA	TRBV24-1	TRBJ2-6	NA	CATSDSSRGAVAGANVLTF	TGTGCCACCAGTGACTCCTCCCGGGGGGCGGTGGCAGGGGCCAACGTCCTGACTTTC
NA	TRBV18	TRBJ2-5	NA	CASSRRMETQYF	TGTGCCAGCTCACGGAGGATGGAGACCCAGTACTTC
TRBD1	TRBV6-1	TRBJ2-3	NA	CASRPLGRGRATDTQYF	TGTGCCAGCAGGCCTTTAGGCAGGGGGCGGGCCACAGATACGCAGTATTTT